The 2 T cell receptor beta chains below were found in one sample sequenced in a study of radiation and T cells in renal cell carcinoma. The data were produced by immunoSEQ multiplex PCR, yet TCRdb's version contains in-frame clones alone and is incomplete. The sample has 97,000 or so clones, around 84% seen once. Time point defined: blood 4 weeks post-SBRT, at nephrectomy. Documented treatment: 15 Gy SBRT to primary tumor, nephrectomy 4 weeks later. Source: blood, taken from a patient whose treatment included radiotherapy and nephrectomy. These TCRs come from a man in his 60s with renal cell carcinoma.

The gene calls are TRBV28 and TRBJ2-7; the D is unclear. Trimming stripped 3 bases from V and 5 bases from J, with 14 bases between. The germline V gene encodes CDR1 MDHEN and CDR2 SYDVKM. The CDR3 has 14 amino acids. The CDR3 loop is CASSLLGLNDEQYF. The DNA of the CDR3 is TGTGCCAGCAGTTTGTTGGGTCTCAACGACGAGCAGTACTTC.

The chain links TRBV27 to TRBJ2-2, with D possibly called TRBD1 or TRBD2 (5 bases each). Trimming left V 7 bases short and J 6 bases short, with 24 bases between. Germline lookup yields CDR1 MNHEY and CDR2 SMNVEV (reference sequence). The CDR3 extends over 17 amino acids. The CDR3 loop reads CASTTSRDRASPGELFF. The CDR3 DNA reads TGTGCCAGCACCACAAGCAGGGACCGTGCATCTCCCGGGGAGCTGTTTTTT.